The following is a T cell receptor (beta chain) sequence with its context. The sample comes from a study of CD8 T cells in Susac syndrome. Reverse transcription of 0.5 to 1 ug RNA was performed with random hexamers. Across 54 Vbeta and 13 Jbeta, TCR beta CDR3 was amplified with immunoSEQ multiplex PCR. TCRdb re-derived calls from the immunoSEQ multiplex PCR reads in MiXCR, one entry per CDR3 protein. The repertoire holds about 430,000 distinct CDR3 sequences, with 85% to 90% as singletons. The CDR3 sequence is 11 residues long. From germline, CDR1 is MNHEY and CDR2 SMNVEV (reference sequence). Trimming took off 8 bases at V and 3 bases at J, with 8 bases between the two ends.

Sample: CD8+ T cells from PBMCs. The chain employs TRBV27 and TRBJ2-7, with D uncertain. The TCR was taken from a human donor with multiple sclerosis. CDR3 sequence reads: CASRLNYEQYF. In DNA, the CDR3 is TGTGCCAGCCGTCTAAACTACGAGCAGTACTTC.